A selection of T cell receptor beta chains follows, all from one sample in a study of CD8 T cells in Susac syndrome. TCRdb redid the calling of the immunoSEQ multiplex PCR reads with MiXCR, one entry per CDR3 protein. The data show roughly 150,000 distinct CDR3 sequences, around 93% seen once. The specimen sequenced was CD8+ T cells from PBMCs. The receptors originated from a human donor with Susac syndrome. The CDR3 runs from the conserved cysteine through the conserved F or W. The D gene is left open where the match is weak. Some rows mark clone size as missing; the rest say once, few, many or name a class of expanded clone.

TRBD2 | TRBJ2-5 | TRBV3-1 | - | CASSPYRTSGKTQETQYF | TGTGCCAGCAGCCCATATCGGACTAGCGGGAAAACACAAGAGACCCAGTACTTC
- | TRBJ2-1 | TRBV10-3 | - | CAISEPDRQEDEQFF | TGTGCCATCAGTGAGCCGGATCGACAGGAGGATGAGCAGTTCTTC
- | TRBJ2-1 | TRBV20-1 | - | CSAPPRGANEQFF | TGCAGTGCTCCCCCCCGGGGGGCCAATGAGCAGTTCTTC
TRBD1 | TRBJ2-2 | TRBV20-1 | - | CSAPTGEPFANTGELFF | TGCAGTGCACCGACAGGGGAGCCCTTCGCGAACACCGGGGAGCTGTTTTTT
- | TRBJ1-1 | TRBV29-1 | - | CSVELEELEAFF | TGCAGCGTTGAACTAGAGGAGCTTGAAGCTTTCTTT
TRBD1 | TRBJ1-2 | TRBV5-1 | - | CASSLMGQGDYGYTF | TGCGCCAGCAGCTTGATGGGACAGGGGGACTATGGCTACACCTTC
- | TRBJ1-1 | TRBV5-4 | once | CASSTFGGSTEAFF | TGTGCCAGCAGCACATTCGGGGGGAGTACTGAAGCTTTCTTT
TRBD1 | TRBJ2-2 | TRBV20-1 | - | CSARDLIQGDTGELFF | TGCAGTGCTAGAGATCTAATACAGGGGGACACCGGGGAGCTGTTTTTT
- | TRBJ2-7 | TRBV27 | - | CASSLTPTYEQYF | TGTGCCAGCAGTTTAACTCCCACCTACGAGCAGTACTTC
- | TRBJ2-1 | TRBV5-1 | - | CASSLEFVGGELNNEQFF | TGCGCCAGCAGCTTGGAATTCGTAGGCGGGGAGCTTAACAATGAGCAGTTCTTC
- | TRBJ2-7 | TRBV7-2 | once | CASSFDNYYEQYF | TGTGCCAGCAGCTTCGACAATTACTACGAGCAGTACTTC
TRBD2 | TRBJ2-1 | TRBV9 | - | CASSVGGGYNEQFF | TGTGCCAGCAGCGTGGGGGGAGGGTACAATGAGCAGTTCTTC
- | TRBJ2-3 | TRBV29-1 | - | CSVVRGAAAQLAQYF | TGCAGCGTTGTCCGGGGGGCGGCCGCCCAGTTGGCGCAGTATTTT
- | TRBJ2-1 | TRBV27 | - | CASSASGLHEQFF | TGTGCCAGCAGCGCATCAGGCCTACATGAGCAGTTCTTC
- | TRBJ2-3 | TRBV30 | - | CAWSVRWGPSTDTQYF | TGTGCCTGGAGTGTACGTTGGGGACCGAGCACAGATACGCAGTATTTT
- | TRBJ2-3 | TRBV4-1 | - | CASSPTNTDTQYF | TGCGCCAGCAGCCCGACGAACACAGATACGCAGTATTTT
TRBD2 | TRBJ2-1 | TRBV19 | - | CASSTLEASGKGGEQFF | TGTGCCAGTAGTACGCTCGAAGCTAGCGGGAAGGGTGGTGAGCAGTTCTTC
- | TRBJ2-3 | TRBV11-1 | - | CASSQRLSTDTQYF | TGTGCCAGCAGCCAGAGACTGAGCACAGATACGCAGTATTTT
TRBD1 | TRBJ1-1 | TRBV3-1 | - | CASSPDRGRNTEAFF | TGTGCCAGCAGCCCGGACAGGGGACGAAACACTGAAGCTTTCTTT
- | TRBJ2-7 | TRBV12-3/TRBV12-4 | - | CASSRPSGLFDEQYF | TGTGCCAGCAGCCGCCCGTCGGGGCTCTTCGACGAGCAGTACTTC
- | TRBJ2-7 | TRBV20-1 | - | CSAPWGGPASYEQYF | TGCAGTGCTCCCTGGGGGGGGCCCGCCTCCTACGAGCAGTACTTC
- | TRBJ2-5 | TRBV6-4 | few | CASTRGAAAQETQYF | TGTGCCAGCACCCGAGGGGCAGCCGCCCAAGAGACCCAGTACTTC
- | TRBJ1-1 | TRBV2 | - | CASSLPGMNTEAFF | TGTGCCAGCAGTCTGCCGGGGATGAACACTGAAGCTTTCTTT
- | TRBJ2-7 | TRBV6-1 | once | CASSPYYGRRSYEQYF | TGTGCCAGCAGTCCTTACTACGGACGGAGGTCCTACGAGCAGTACTTC
- | TRBJ1-1 | TRBV13 | - | CASNGGVGAFF | TGTGCCAGCAATGGTGGGGTCGGAGCTTTCTTT
- | TRBJ1-4 | TRBV4-1 | - | CASSQDPARFDEKLFF | TGCGCCAGCAGCCAAGATCCCGCGCGGTTCGATGAAAAACTGTTTTTT
- | TRBJ1-5 | TRBV4-1 | - | CASSQSGGVNQPQHF | TGCGCCAGCAGCCAGTCGGGGGGAGTCAATCAGCCCCAGCATTTT
- | TRBJ1-1 | TRBV28 | - | CASSRATEAFF | TGTGCCAGCAGTAGAGCGACTGAAGCTTTCTTT
- | TRBJ2-1 | TRBV3-1 | - | CASSQDGGLSNEQFF | TGTGCCAGCAGCCAAGACGGGGGACTCTCCAATGAGCAGTTCTTC
TRBD1 | TRBJ2-2 | TRBV24-1 | few | CATLTGTVNTGELFF | TGTGCCACCTTAACCGGGACAGTAAACACCGGGGAGCTGTTTTTT
TRBD1 | TRBJ1-1 | TRBV15 | once | CATSRVGQQDTEAFF | TGTGCCACCAGCAGAGTGGGACAGCAAGACACTGAAGCTTTCTTT
- | TRBJ2-7 | TRBV9 | - | CASSAGSSSEQYF | TGTGCCAGCAGCGCGGGGTCCTCCTCCGAGCAGTACTTC
- | TRBJ2-5 | TRBV15 | once | CATSNEGPGGGSGETQYF | TGTGCCACCAGCAATGAAGGGCCTGGTGGGGGGTCAGGAGAGACCCAGTACTTC
TRBD2 | TRBJ2-1 | TRBV5-4 | once | CASTFLAGGEQFF | TGTGCCAGCACTTTCTTAGCGGGAGGTGAGCAGTTCTTC
- | TRBJ1-1 | TRBV27 | - | CASSTKTVMNTEAFF | TGTGCCAGCAGTACCAAGACAGTTATGAACACTGAAGCTTTCTTT
TRBD2 | TRBJ2-1 | TRBV24-1 | - | CATSDRLAGGPNEQFF | TGTGCCACCAGTGACCGACTAGCGGGAGGCCCCAATGAGCAGTTCTTC
- | TRBJ2-1 | TRBV6-2/TRBV6-3 | - | CASRQTRRINEQFF | TGTGCCAGCAGGCAGACTAGACGAATCAATGAGCAGTTCTTC
TRBD2 | TRBJ2-1 | TRBV12-3/TRBV12-4 | - | CASIREAGEQFF | TGTGCCAGCATTCGGGAGGCTGGTGAGCAGTTCTTC
- | TRBJ1-5 | TRBV29-1 | - | CSVLQGSNQPQHF | TGCAGCGTTTTACAGGGTAGCAATCAGCCCCAGCATTTT
TRBD2 | TRBJ2-1 | TRBV28 | - | CASTTSHSGSLSNEQFF | TGTGCCAGCACCACCTCCCATAGCGGGAGCCTCTCCAATGAGCAGTTCTTC
TRBD1 | TRBJ2-7 | TRBV30 | - | CAWSPGQGRWDEQYF | TGTGCCTGGAGCCCGGGACAGGGAAGGTGGGACGAGCAGTACTTC
- | TRBJ2-2 | TRBV20-1 | once | CLEGNGELFF | TGCCTGGAGGGGAACGGGGAGCTGTTTTTT
TRBD2 | TRBJ2-5 | TRBV15 | - | CATSSRTSLETQYF | TGTGCCACCAGCTCCCGGACTAGTCTAGAGACCCAGTACTTC
TRBD1 | TRBJ2-7 | TRBV18 | once | CASSPPSWTGSYEQYF | TGTGCCAGCTCACCACCCTCGTGGACAGGGTCCTACGAGCAGTACTTC
TRBD2 | TRBJ2-1 | TRBV29-1 | - | CSVAASGGNEQFF | TGCAGCGTTGCGGCTAGCGGAGGGAATGAGCAGTTCTTC
- | TRBJ2-7 | TRBV12-3/TRBV12-4 | - | CASSLAQAYEQYF | TGTGCCAGCAGTTTAGCGCAGGCCTACGAGCAGTACTTC
- | TRBJ2-4 | TRBV12-3/TRBV12-4 | - | CASSYDVGNIQYF | TGTGCCAGCAGTTACGACGTGGGGAACATTCAGTACTTC
- | TRBJ2-1 | TRBV29-1 | - | CSVVGGTTKSYNEQFF | TGCAGCGTTGTAGGCGGGACAACTAAATCCTACAATGAGCAGTTCTTC
- | TRBJ1-1 | TRBV6-5 | - | CASIRANTEAFF | TGTGCCAGCATCAGGGCGAACACTGAAGCTTTCTTT
- | TRBJ2-7 | TRBV28 | - | CASSLFPGASSYEQYF | TGTGCCAGCAGTTTATTCCCAGGGGCGAGCTCCTACGAGCAGTACTTC
- | TRBJ2-7 | TRBV9 | - | CASSATDKSYEQYF | TGTGCCAGCAGCGCAACGGACAAGTCCTACGAGCAGTACTTC